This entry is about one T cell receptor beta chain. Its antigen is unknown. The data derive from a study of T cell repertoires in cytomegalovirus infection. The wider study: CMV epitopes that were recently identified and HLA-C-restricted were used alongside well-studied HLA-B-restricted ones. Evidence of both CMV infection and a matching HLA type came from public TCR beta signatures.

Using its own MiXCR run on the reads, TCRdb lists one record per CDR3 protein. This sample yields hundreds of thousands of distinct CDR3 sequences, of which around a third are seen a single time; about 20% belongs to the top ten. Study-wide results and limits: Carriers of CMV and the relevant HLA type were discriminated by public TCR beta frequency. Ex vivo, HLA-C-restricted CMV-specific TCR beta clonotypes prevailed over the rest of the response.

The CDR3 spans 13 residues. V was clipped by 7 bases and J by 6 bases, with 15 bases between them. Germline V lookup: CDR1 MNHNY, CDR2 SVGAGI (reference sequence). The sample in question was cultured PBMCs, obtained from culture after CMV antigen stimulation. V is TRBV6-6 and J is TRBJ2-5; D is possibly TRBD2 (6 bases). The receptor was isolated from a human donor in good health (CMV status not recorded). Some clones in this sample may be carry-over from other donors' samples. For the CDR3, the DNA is TGTGCCAGCATCAACGGGGGAGCGAAGACCCAGTACTTC. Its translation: CASINGGAKTQYF.